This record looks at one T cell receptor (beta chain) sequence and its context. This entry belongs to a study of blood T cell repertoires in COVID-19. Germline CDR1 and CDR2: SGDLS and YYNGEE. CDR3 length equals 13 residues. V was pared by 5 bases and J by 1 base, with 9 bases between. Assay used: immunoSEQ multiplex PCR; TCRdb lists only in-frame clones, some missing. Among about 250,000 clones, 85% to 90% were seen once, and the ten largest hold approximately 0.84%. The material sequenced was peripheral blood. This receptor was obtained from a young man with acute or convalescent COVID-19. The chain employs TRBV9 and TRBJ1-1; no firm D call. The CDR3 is CASRPRRNTEAFF. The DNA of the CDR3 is TGTGCCAGCAGACCCCGGAGGAACACTGAAGCTTTCTTT.